This TCR beta chain is drawn from a study of OX40 agonist ivuxolimab in advanced cancers. Study context: Patient treatment consisted of intravenous ivuxolimab administration every 2 weeks at 0.01 to 10 mg/kg. Checkpoint inhibitors had been given previously to under 50% of patients.

Study-wide points: There were, on average, more expanded clones in CD8+ T cells than in CD4+.

From germline, CDR1 is MNHEY and CDR2 SVGAGI. The CDR3 length is 12 residues. Losses at the gene ends were 8 bases for V and 1 base for J; bases not matched to a gene: 1. Any history of autoimmune disease or systemic immunosuppression disqualified patients. Turning to this clone: Its cognate antigen is unknown.

Data came from immunoSEQ multiplex PCR; TCRdb stores just in-frame clones and leaves some out. The data contain 70,000 to 80,000 clones, roughly 90% of them singletons. V and J are TRBV6-5 and TRBJ1-2; TRBD1 matches 7 bases. The source material was CD4+ or CD8+ T cells sorted from blood, sampled in a trial of the OX40 agonist ivuxolimab. The receptor's source is an adult with an advanced solid tumor such as melanoma, head and neck, liver or kidney cancer. Here the CDR3 DNA reads TGTGCCAGCCGGGACAGTAACTATGGCTACACCTTC. Residues: CASRDSNYGYTF.